This T cell receptor beta chain was sequenced in a study of blood T cells in healthy people across ages. General study results and limits: Observed TCR beta diversity per million T cells went down as age went up. This fall followed a roughly linear course with age.

A few counts support this clonotype. The target antigen is unknown. A read error may produce the germline difference seen at one junction end. The donors, healthy Caucasians from Russia, were aged about 6 to 95. A second PCR, run for about 7 to 11 cycles, used a sample-barcoded 5' primer plus a J-beta primer mix. MiXCR, applied by TCRdb to the 5' RACE reads, yields one record per CDR3 protein. The data hold 2 million or so distinct CDR3 sequences, with about 50% observed a single time. The CDR3 covers 16 residues. From germline, CDR1 is MNHEY and CDR2 SVGAGI. This receptor was obtained from a woman aged 40 to 50 in good health. The chain recombines TRBV6-5 with TRBJ2-1, with 12 bases that match TRBD2. The sample consisted of blood. For the CDR3, the DNA is TGTGCCGGCAGTTACTCACCTAGCGGGGGGGCCTATGAGCAGTTCTTC. This translates into CAGSYSPSGGAYEQFF.